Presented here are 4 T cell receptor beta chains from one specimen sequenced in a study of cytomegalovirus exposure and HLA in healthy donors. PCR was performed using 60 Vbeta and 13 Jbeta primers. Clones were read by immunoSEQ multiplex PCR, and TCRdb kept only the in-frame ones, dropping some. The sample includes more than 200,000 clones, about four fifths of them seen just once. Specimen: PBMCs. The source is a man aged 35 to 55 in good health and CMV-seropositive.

CDR3 DNA sequence: TGTGCCAGCAGCGTAGGGCTAGCCCGCACCGGGGAGCTGTTTTTT. Protein product: CASSVGLARTGELFF. The V and J genes are TRBV9 and TRBJ2-2, with a weak D call TRBD2 (5 bases). CDR3 length: 15 amino acids. Germline assignment: CDR1 SGDLS and CDR2 YYNGEE. V was clipped by 0 bases and J by 4 bases, with 10 bases between them.

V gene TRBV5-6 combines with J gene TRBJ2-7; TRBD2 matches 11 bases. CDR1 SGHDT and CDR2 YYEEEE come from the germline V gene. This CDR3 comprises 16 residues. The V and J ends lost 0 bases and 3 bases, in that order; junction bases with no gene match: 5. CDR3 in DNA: TGTGCCAGCAGCTTGGGGGGCGGACTAGCGGGCTACGAGCAGTACTTC. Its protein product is CASSLGGGLAGYEQYF.

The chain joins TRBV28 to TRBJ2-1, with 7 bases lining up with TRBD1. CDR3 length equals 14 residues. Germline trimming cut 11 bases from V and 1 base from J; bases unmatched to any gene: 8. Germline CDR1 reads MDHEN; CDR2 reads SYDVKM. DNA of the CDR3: TGTGCCGGGAAGAAACAGGGGTCCTACAATGAGCAGTTCTTC. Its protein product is CAGKKQGSYNEQFF. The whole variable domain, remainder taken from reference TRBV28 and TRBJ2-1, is DVKVTQSSRYLVKRTGEKVFLECVQDMDHENMFWYRQDPGLGLRLIYFSYDVKMKEKGDIPEGYSVSREKKERFSLILESASTNQTSMYLCAGKKQGSYNEQFFGPGTRLTVL.

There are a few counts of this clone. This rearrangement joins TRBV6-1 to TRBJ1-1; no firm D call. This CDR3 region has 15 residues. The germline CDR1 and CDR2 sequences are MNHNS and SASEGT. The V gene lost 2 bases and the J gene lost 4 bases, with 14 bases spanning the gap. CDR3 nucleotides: TGTGCCAGCAGTGAAATCCGGGGAGGAGGCACTGAAGCTTTCTTT. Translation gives CASSEIRGGGTEAFF.